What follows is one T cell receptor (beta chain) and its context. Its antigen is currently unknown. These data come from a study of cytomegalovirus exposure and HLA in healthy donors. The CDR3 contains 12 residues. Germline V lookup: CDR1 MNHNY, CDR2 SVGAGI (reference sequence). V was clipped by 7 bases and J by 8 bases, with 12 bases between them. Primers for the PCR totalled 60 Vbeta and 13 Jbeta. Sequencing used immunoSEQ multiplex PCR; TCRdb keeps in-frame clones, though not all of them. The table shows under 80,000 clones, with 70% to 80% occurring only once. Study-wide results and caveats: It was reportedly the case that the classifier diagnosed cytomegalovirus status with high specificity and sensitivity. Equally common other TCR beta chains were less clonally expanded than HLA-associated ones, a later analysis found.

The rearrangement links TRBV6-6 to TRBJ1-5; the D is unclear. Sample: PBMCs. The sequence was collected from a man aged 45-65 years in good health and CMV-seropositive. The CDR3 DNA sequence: TGTGCCAGCACCGACGAAGGAGAGCCCCAGCATTTT. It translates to CASTDEGEPQHF.